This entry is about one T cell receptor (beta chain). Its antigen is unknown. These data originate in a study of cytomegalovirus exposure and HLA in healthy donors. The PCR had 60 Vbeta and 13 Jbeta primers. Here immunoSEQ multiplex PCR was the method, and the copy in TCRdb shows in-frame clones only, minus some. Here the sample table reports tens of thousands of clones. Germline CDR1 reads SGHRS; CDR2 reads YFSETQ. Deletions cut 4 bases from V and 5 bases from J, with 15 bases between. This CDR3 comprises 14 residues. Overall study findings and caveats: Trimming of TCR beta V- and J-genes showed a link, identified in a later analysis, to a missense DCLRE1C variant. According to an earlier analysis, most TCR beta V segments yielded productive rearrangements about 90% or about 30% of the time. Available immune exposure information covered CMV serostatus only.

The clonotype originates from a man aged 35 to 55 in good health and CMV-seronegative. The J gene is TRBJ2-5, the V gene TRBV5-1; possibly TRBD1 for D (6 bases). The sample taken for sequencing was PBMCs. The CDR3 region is CASSGNTGHETQYF. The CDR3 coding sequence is TGCGCCAGCAGCGGAAATACAGGGCATGAGACCCAGTACTTC.